The T cell receptor (beta chain) described here comes from a study of blood T cell repertoires in COVID-19. Turning to the study itself: Acute-phase and convalescent COVID-19 samples originated in the United States, Italy and Spain. Sample material is recorded as cDNA or gDNA derived from T cells, B-cell-depleted T cells, or PBMCs.

Germline V gene data show CDR1 as SGHTA and CDR2 as FQGNSA. The V and J ends lost 8 bases and 4 bases, in that order; junction bases with no gene match: 15. The CDR3 sequence is 16 residues long. This clone has more than one count but fewer than ten. Original processing methods: Estimates of nucleated cell counts were drawn from the amplification of reference gene primers. Data came from immunoSEQ multiplex PCR; TCRdb stores just in-frame clones and leaves some out. The DNA gave D and trimming, while V, J and clone size come from that table. The sample includes around 230,000 clones, around 85% of them seen just once.

The sequenced sample consisted of peripheral blood. This chain connects TRBV7-2 to TRBJ2-5; TRBD2 aligns across 8 bases. The clonotype comes from an elderly woman with acute or convalescent COVID-19. CDR3 protein: CASSPRRVAGSETQYF. The CDR3 DNA is TGTGCCAGCTCTCCTAGAAGGGTAGCGGGATCAGAGACCCAGTACTTC.